The 5 T cell receptor beta chains reported below all come from one sample, sequenced in a study of T cells after yellow fever vaccination. TCRdb reprocessed the 5' RACE reads with MiXCR, giving one entry per CDR3 protein. The data show about 68,000 distinct CDR3 sequences, with less than 8.5% seen just once and under 45% held by the top ten. Sequenced here: CD8+ T cells sorted from PBMCs, sampled roughly 46 days after the first yellow fever vaccination. The receptors were sampled from a man between 18 and 29 years old who received the YFV17D yellow fever vaccine.

This chain connects TRBV7-9 to TRBJ2-7; D is uncertain. The CDR3 is 14 residues long. V was trimmed by 1 base and J by 5 bases, leaving 12 bases between them. Germline V gene lookup returns CDR1 SEHNR and CDR2 FQNEAQ (reference sequence). The CDR3 loop reads CASSLDLRSDEQYF. Written as DNA, the CDR3 is TGTGCCAGCAGCTTAGATCTCCGGTCGGACGAGCAGTACTTC.

This clonotype has more than one count but fewer than ten. The V call is TRBV20-1, the J call TRBJ1-5, with 9 bases fitting TRBD1. This CDR3 is built from 18 residues. Germline V gene sequence: CDR1 DFQATT, CDR2 SNEGSKA (reference sequence). Trimming at V came to 2 bases and at J to 2 bases, leaving 13 bases not matched to a gene. Here the CDR3 DNA reads TGCAGTGCTAGACCGCCCGGGACAGGGTATTTGGGCAATCAGCCCCAGCATTTT. As protein: CSARPPGTGYLGNQPQHF.

The table lists this clonotype with many counts. This chain connects TRBV20-1 to TRBJ2-1; 8 bases are shared with TRBD2. The germline V gene has CDR1 DFQATT and CDR2 SNEGSKA (reference sequence). CDR3 length: 13 residues. V was clipped by 7 bases and J by 2 bases; unmatched bases: 4. CDR3 coding DNA: TGCAGTGGGCTAGCGGGTACCTACAATGAGCAGTTCTTC. Translated, it gives CSGLAGTYNEQFF.

This clonotype was seen at least ten times. The gene calls are TRBV4-3 and TRBJ2-5; D may be TRBD1 (6 bases). The CDR3 is made up of 15 amino acids. Trimming removed 0 bases from V and 4 bases from J, with 12 bases in between. The germline V gene has CDR1 LGHNA and CDR2 YSLEER. The CDR3 protein is CASSQDWGRGETQYF. The CDR3 DNA follows: TGCGCCAGCAGCCAAGACTGGGGCAGGGGAGAGACCCAGTACTTC.

This clonotype has at least ten counts. The gene calls are TRBV5-8 and TRBJ2-3, with 10 bases matching TRBD2. Looked up from germline, CDR1 is SGHTS and CDR2 is YDEGEE. J was trimmed by 1 base and V by 4 bases; bases with no gene match: 12. This CDR3 region has 18 residues. CDR3 sequence reads: CASSGPGLAIGGTDTQYF. CDR3 nucleotides: TGTGCCAGCAGCGGACCGGGACTAGCGATAGGAGGCACAGATACGCAGTATTTT.